A single T cell receptor beta chain is shown here with its context. Its matching antigen is unknown. This record belongs to a study of cytomegalovirus exposure and HLA in healthy donors. Amplification used 60 Vbeta primers and 13 Jbeta primers. The method was immunoSEQ multiplex PCR; TCRdb's version includes in-frame clones alone and lacks a portion of them. The sample records about 150,000 clones, more than 80% being singletons. V was pared by 5 bases and J by 2 bases, with 19 bases between. CDR1 is SGHDT and CDR2 is YYEEEE in the germline V gene. This CDR3 spans 16 amino acids. Points from the study as a whole: Later on, a genetic analysis was performed. It linked a missense variant in DCLRE1C with V- and J-gene trimming of TCR beta. Association with HLA alleles at 0.05 false discovery rate was found for around 17,000 TCR beta sequences in a later analysis.

The chain employs TRBV5-6 and TRBJ1-2; D gene ambiguous. The sample comprised PBMCs. The receptor's source is a male donor in good health and CMV-seronegative. The CDR3 DNA reads as TGTGCCAGCAGAACTCCTTTTTGGGCATCCAACTATGGCTACACCTTC. Amino acid sequence: CASRTPFWASNYGYTF. The full variable domain, rest sourced from reference TRBV5-6 and TRBJ1-2, is DAGVTQSPTHLIKTRGQQVTLRCSPKSGHDTVSWYQQALGQGPQFIFQYYEEEERQRGNFPDRFSGHQFPNYSSELNVNALLLGDSALYLCASRTPFWASNYGYTFGSGTRLTVV.